The next 31 T cell receptor beta chains were all read from a single sample in a study of blood T cell repertoires in COVID-19 (dated by TCRdb to about 2020). Receptor libraries were prepared by the immunoSEQ multiplex PCR assay. TCRdb took this table from immuneACCESS and kept in-frame rearrangements with V and J called. Such tables lack part of the clones; where checked against another copy, unresolved V genes explain under half of the gap, and the rest is unexplained. Counted in this sample were 76,000 or so clones; under 95% of them appeared once. Clones ranked in the top ten supply 5.8% of the sample. The sequencing input was peripheral blood. The receptors shown here come from a human donor in a cohort sampled during active COVID-19.

The chain links TRBV11-3 to TRBJ2-1; TRBD1 matches 7 bases. CDR1 is SGHNT, CDR2 YENEEA, per germline. The CDR3 contains 15 residues. V shed 1 base, J shed 2 bases, and the junction held 2 bases outside the gene matches. The CDR3 spells CASSLAQGAYNEQFF. DNA of the CDR3: TGTGCCAGCAGCTTAGCCCAGGGGGCCTACAATGAGCAGTTCTTC.

The V call is TRBV18, the J call TRBJ2-1; a possible D gene is TRBD1 (6 bases). The CDR3 runs to 18 residues. Germline V gene sequence: CDR1 KGHSH, CDR2 LQKENI. The V and J ends lost 6 bases and 0 bases respectively, with 21 bases between them. CDR3 in DNA: TGTGCCAGCTCCCGCTGGCAGGGGACGACTTACTCCTACAATGAGCAGTTCTTC. It encodes CASSRWQGTTYSYNEQFF. Together with reference TRBV18 and TRBJ2-1, the CDR3 gives the full variable domain: NAGVMQNPRHLVRRRGQEARLRCSPMKGHSHVYWYRQLPEEGLKFMVYLQKENIIDESGMPKERFSAEFPKEGPSILRIQQVVRGDSAAYFCASSRWQGTTYSYNEQFFGPGTRLTVL.

The V gene is TRBV19, the J gene TRBJ2-7; no definite D call. Per the germline V gene, CDR1 is LNHDA and CDR2 is SQIVND (reference sequence). With 3 bases removed from V and 5 bases from J, the gap between germline ends came to 11 bases. CDR3 length: 13 amino acids. As DNA, the CDR3 is TGTGCCAGTAGTATCGGGTTTCGGGACGAGCAGTACTTC. Its protein is CASSIGFRDEQYF.

This chain links TRBV15 with TRBJ1-2; D uncertain. The CDR3 totals 14 residues. Trimming shortened V by 0 bases and J by 8 bases, and 13 bases separated the two germline ends. Germline V gives CDR1 LNHNV, CDR2 YYDKDF (reference sequence). As DNA, the CDR3 is TGTGCCACCAGCAGAGATGACTCATCGAGGGGCTACACCTTC. This codes for CATSRDDSSRGYTF.

As concerns this clone: The limits of the CDR3 on the DNA are not certain, so only TCRdb's listed CDR3 is given. The CDR3 spells CASSGFGSGLFF. The chain couples TRBV12-3 or TRBV12-4 to TRBJ2-2; TRBD2 reflects the table's D call only, with no check against the DNA. The CDR3 comprises 12 residues, both ends counted.

The chain couples TRBV6-2 or TRBV6-3 to TRBJ2-1; D is uncertain. Trimming shortened V by 6 bases and J by 3 bases, and 12 bases separated the two germline ends. The CDR3 is 14 amino acids. Germline V lookup: CDR1 MNHEY, CDR2 SVGEGT. In DNA, the CDR3 is TGTGCCAGCAGCGACTCCGGCCGCTACAATGAGCAGTTCTTC. Encoded protein: CASSDSGRYNEQFF.

The V gene is TRBV6-6, the J gene TRBJ2-3, with 12 nucleotides matching TRBD2. The CDR3 runs 17 residues. The germline V gene has CDR1 MNHNY and CDR2 SVGAGI (reference sequence). V gave up 5 bases and J gave up 3 bases; unmatched junction bases: 9. This CDR3 is CASSHRLAGALTDTQYF. The CDR3 region has the DNA TGTGCCAGCAGTCATCGACTAGCGGGGGCCCTGACAGATACGCAGTATTTT.

The chain recombines TRBV4-2 with TRBJ1-2, with TRBD1 matching 8 bases. The V segment lost 4 bases and the J segment 7 bases; nucleotides outside the gene matches: 8. The CDR3 extends over 14 amino acids. The V gene's germline CDR1 is LGHNA and CDR2 YNFKEQ. Written as DNA, the CDR3 is TGTGCCAGCAGCCCCCCGGACAGGGTCGGTGGCTACACCTTC. It translates to CASSPPDRVGGYTF.

The V and J genes are TRBV3-1 (or the pseudogene TRBV3-2) and TRBJ1-2; 8 positions match TRBD1. The CDR3 totals 16 residues. The trim removed 0 bases at V and 8 bases at J, leaving 11 bases unmatched. The germline gives CDR1 LGHDT, CDR2 YNNKEL (reference sequence). This CDR3 reads CASSQDGTGWDRGYTF. CDR3 bases: TGTGCCAGCAGCCAAGACGGCACAGGGTGGGACAGGGGCTACACCTTC.

In its sample, this clone was seen once. The chain carries TRBV5-1 and TRBJ2-7, with 10 bases fitting TRBD1. Per germline, CDR1 SGHRS and CDR2 YFSETQ. The CDR3 runs 15 residues. V lost 4 bases and J lost 2; bases outside the gene matches: 6. The DNA for the CDR3 is TGCGCCAGCAGCAAGGGACAGGGGCTAACCTACGAGCAGTACTTC. It codes for CASSKGQGLTYEQYF. The whole variable domain, remainder taken from reference TRBV5-1 and TRBJ2-7, is KAGVTQTPRYLIKTRGQQVTLSCSPISGHRSVSWYQQTPGQGLQFLFEYFSETQRNKGNFPGRFSGRQFSNSRSEMNVSTLELGDSALYLCASSKGQGLTYEQYFGPGTRLTVT.

This clone was recorded a few times. The V call is TRBV13, the J call TRBJ1-3, with 10 bases fitting TRBD1. This CDR3 region has 19 residues. V lost 6 bases, J lost 1 base, and 15 bases stayed unmatched. Per germline, CDR1 PRHDT and CDR2 FYEKMQ (reference sequence). The CDR3 coding sequence is TGTGCCAGCAGTTCTCCCGGGACAGGGGTTGGGGTATCTGGAAACACCATATATTTT. Amino acids: CASSSPGTGVGVSGNTIYF.

This chain connects TRBV7-8 to TRBJ1-2; 9 bases agree with TRBD1. V lost 5 bases, J lost 4 bases, and 8 bases stayed unmatched. The length of the CDR3 is 15 residues. Per the germline V gene, CDR1 is SGHVS and CDR2 is FQNEAQ. The CDR3 DNA is TGTGCCAGCAGCCGAAAGGACAGGGGAGGCTATGGCTACACCTTC. Its translation: CASSRKDRGGYGYTF.

In this sample, this clone turned up once. V is TRBV10-3 and J is TRBJ2-5, with D unclear. Looked up from germline, CDR1 is ENHRY and CDR2 is SYGVKD. With 3 bases removed from V and 2 bases from J, the gap between germline ends came to 7 bases. This CDR3 has 13 residues. CDR3 loop: CAISDLPQETQYF. CDR3 DNA: TGTGCCATCAGTGATCTACCGCAAGAGACCCAGTACTTC.

The CDR3 DNA reads TGTGCCAGCAGCAAACCGGACAGGGGCATCGATGGCTACACCTTC. Its protein product is CASSKPDRGIDGYTF. This chain links TRBV7-8 with TRBJ1-2, with 9 positions matching TRBD1. CDR3 size: 15 residues. Germline V gives CDR1 SGHVS, CDR2 FQNEAQ. The V and J ends lost 5 bases and 6 bases, in that order; junction bases with no gene match: 10. The entire variable domain, with the rest obtained from reference TRBV7-8 and TRBJ1-2, is as follows: GAGVSQSPRYKVAKRGQDVALRCDPISGHVSLFWYQQALGQGPEFLTYFQNEAQLDKSGLPSDRFFAERPEGSVSTLKIQRTQQEDSAVYLCASSKPDRGIDGYTFGSGTRLTVV.

This clone has just a few counts. The V call is TRBV7-9, the J call TRBJ2-1; 7 positions match TRBD2. CDR1 and CDR2 from the germline V gene are SEHNR and FQNEAQ (reference sequence). V gave up 1 base and J gave up 4 bases; unmatched junction bases: 4. The CDR3 is 15 amino acids. Here the CDR3 reads CASSLVLAEYNEQFF. CDR3 DNA: TGTGCCAGCAGCTTAGTCCTAGCGGAATACAATGAGCAGTTCTTC.

The chain employs TRBV29-1 and TRBJ1-1; 7 bases fit TRBD1. From germline, CDR1 is SQVTM and CDR2 ANQGSEA. The ends lost 6 bases at V and 4 bases at J; junction bases unmatched: 5. The CDR3 is 12 residues long. DNA of the CDR3: TGCAGCGTAAACCAGGGGGGCACTGAAGCTTTCTTT. Its translation is CSVNQGGTEAFF.

This clone was observed a single time. The CDR3 sequence: CASGRRAGDYNEQFF. CDR3 nucleotide sequence: TGTGCTAGTGGACGAAGAGCGGGGGACTACAATGAGCAGTTCTTC. The genes are TRBV12-5 and TRBJ2-1, with TRBD2 matching 8 bases. J gave up 3 bases and V 6 bases, and 7 bases lay outside the gene matches. CDR1 and CDR2 from the germline V gene are LGHNT and FRNRAP. The CDR3 runs to 15 residues.

The rearrangement uses TRBV29-1 and TRBJ2-1, with 13 bases fitting TRBD2. V was pared by 4 bases and J by 7 bases, with 10 bases of the junction left unmatched. Germline V gives CDR1 SQVTM, CDR2 ANQGSEA. This CDR3 region has 16 residues. This CDR3 reads CSVGMSGTSGKNEQFF. CDR3 nucleotides: TGCAGCGTTGGCATGTCCGGGACTAGCGGGAAAAATGAGCAGTTCTTC.

The V and J genes are TRBV5-4 and TRBJ1-1; D remains ambiguous. CDR1 is SGHNT and CDR2 is YYREEE in the germline V gene (reference sequence). CDR3 length: 16 amino acids. The germline V and J ends were trimmed by 4 bases and 0 bases, with 16 bases remaining between them. CDR3 amino acids: CASSAGYEDVNTEAFF. The CDR3 DNA sequence: TGTGCCAGCAGCGCGGGGTACGAGGATGTGAACACTGAAGCTTTCTTT.

Here the CDR3 reads CASSQGGTGYDEQYF. For the CDR3, the DNA is TGCGCCAGCAGCCAAGGCGGGACAGGGTACGACGAGCAGTACTTC. This chain uses TRBV4-1 with TRBJ2-7; TRBD1 matches at 9 bases. This CDR3 region has 15 residues. Germline loops: CDR1 MGHRA, CDR2 YSYEKL. V was pared by 1 base and J by 5 bases, with 6 bases of the junction left unmatched.

The genes are TRBV5-5 and TRBJ1-5, with D possibly matching TRBD1 (5 bases). The CDR3 totals 14 residues. The V gene's germline CDR1 is SGHKS and CDR2 YYEKEE (reference sequence). The germline V and J ends were trimmed by 2 bases and 6 bases, with 12 bases remaining between them. The CDR3: CASSFGGVGQPQHF. CDR3 coding DNA: TGTGCCAGCAGCTTCGGAGGGGTGGGTCAGCCCCAGCATTTT.

In its sample, this clone was seen once. The chain couples TRBV9 to TRBJ2-2; 11 bases line up with TRBD2. Per the germline V gene, CDR1 is SGDLS and CDR2 is YYNGEE. This CDR3 is 18 amino acids long. Trimming removed 2 bases from V and 8 bases from J; junction bases left unmatched: 14. The chain's CDR3 is CASSVNQLLAGGAGELFF. DNA for the CDR3: TGTGCCAGCAGCGTTAACCAGTTGCTAGCGGGGGGAGCAGGGGAGCTGTTTTTT.

V and J are TRBV9 and TRBJ2-3, with 7 bases that match TRBD2. Germline V lookup: CDR1 SGDLS, CDR2 YYNGEE. Trimming removed 0 bases from V and 6 bases from J; junction bases left unmatched: 10. CDR3 length equals 16 residues. The CDR3 sequence is CASSVDRRGSYDTQYF. The CDR3 DNA follows: TGTGCCAGCAGCGTAGATCGGCGGGGGAGTTACGATACGCAGTATTTT.

The chain is built from TRBV5-1 and TRBJ2-5; unclear D gene. V was cut by 0 bases and J by 2 bases, with 11 bases left in between. The length of the CDR3 is 15 residues. Per germline, CDR1 SGHRS and CDR2 YFSETQ. This CDR3 reads CASSLAGSPQETQYF. The CDR3 DNA reads TGCGCCAGCAGCTTGGCAGGCAGCCCGCAAGAGACCCAGTACTTC. Based on the CDR3 plus reference TRBV5-1 and TRBJ2-5, the full variable domain is KAGVTQTPRYLIKTRGQQVTLSCSPISGHRSVSWYQQTPGQGLQFLFEYFSETQRNKGNFPGRFSGRQFSNSRSEMNVSTLELGDSALYLCASSLAGSPQETQYFGPGTRLLVL.

The CDR3 DNA reads TGTGCCAGCAGTTTATACCCTGCGGGCGAGCCCTACAATGAGCAGTTCTTC. Its translation: CASSLYPAGEPYNEQFF. The chain joins TRBV27 to TRBJ2-1; the D gene is possibly TRBD2 (5 bases). CDR3 length: 17 residues. Germline-derived CDR1 and CDR2 are MNHEY and SMNVEV (reference sequence). V lost 1 base, J lost 2 bases, and 15 bases lay in between.

The DNA for the CDR3 is TGTGCCAGCAGTGATTCGACAGGGGTGCGTGGCTACACCTTC. This encodes CASSDSTGVRGYTF. The rearrangement links TRBV6-4 to TRBJ1-2; TRBD1 agrees at 8 bases. The length of the CDR3 is 14 residues. The germline V gene encodes CDR1 MRHNA and CDR2 SNTAGT. The ends lost 3 bases at V and 7 bases at J; junction bases unmatched: 7.

The J gene is TRBJ2-3, the V gene TRBV7-6, with 13 bases identical to TRBD2. CDR1 SGHVS and CDR2 FNYEAQ come from the germline V gene. The V gene end was trimmed by 1 base and the J gene end by 4 bases; junction bases not matched to a gene: 14. The CDR3 runs 20 residues. In DNA form, the CDR3 reads TGTGCCAGCAGCTTAGTAGGGACTAGCGGGGAGTTTGACACCTCAGATACGCAGTATTTT. It specifies CASSLVGTSGEFDTSDTQYF.

The chain recombines TRBV2 with TRBJ2-6; D remains ambiguous. The germline gives CDR1 SNHLY, CDR2 FYNNEI. This CDR3 has 14 amino acids. Deletions cut 7 bases from V and 0 bases from J, with 7 bases between. The CDR3: CASNVYSGANVLTF. The DNA for the CDR3 is TGTGCCAGCAATGTTTACTCTGGGGCCAACGTCCTGACTTTC.

V gene TRBV7-2 combines with J gene TRBJ2-3; D perhaps matches TRBD1 (5 bases). CDR3 length: 14 residues. V gave up 2 bases and J gave up 4 bases, with 10 bases separating them. Germline V gene sequence: CDR1 SGHTA, CDR2 FQGNSA. DNA of the CDR3: TGTGCCAGCAGCTTAATGGGGCTGGCAGATACGCAGTATTTT. Amino acid sequence: CASSLMGLADTQYF.

The chain combines TRBV20-1 with TRBJ2-7, with 8 bases matching TRBD2. Germline V gene data show CDR1 as DFQATT and CDR2 as SNEGSKA (reference sequence). CDR3 length: 11 amino acids. The V and J ends lost 0 bases and 9 bases, in that order; junction bases with no gene match: 1. This CDR3 is CSARDGRGQYF. The CDR3 nucleotides are TGCAGTGCTAGAGACGGGAGGGGGCAGTACTTC.

The V call is TRBV6-6, the J call TRBJ1-1; D possibly corresponds to TRBD1 (6 bases). The CDR3 is 15 amino acids. Looked up from germline, CDR1 is MNHNY and CDR2 is SVGAGI (reference sequence). Trimming took off 5 bases at V and 5 bases at J, with 18 bases between the two ends. The CDR3 sequence is CASSPRDIWGTEAFF. As DNA, the CDR3 is TGTGCCAGCAGTCCCCGGGACATCTGGGGTACTGAAGCTTTCTTT.